This section outlines one T cell receptor (beta chain) sequence together with its context. The antigen remains undetermined. The data were taken from a study of pediatric ulcerative colitis. Study context: Several patients showed pancolitis and two showed left-sided colitis. Whole-study findings and limits: Two rectal clonotypes were found only in ulcerative colitis patients, all of them.

The survey-level immunoSEQ assay was used. The table came from immunoSEQ multiplex PCR; TCRdb's copy has only in-frame clones and leaves some out. The data contain around 34,000 clones, roughly three quarters of them seen just once; the ten biggest clones take up over 0.95%. This CDR3 contains 13 residues. Trimming took off 5 bases at V and 5 bases at J, with 9 bases between the two ends. Germline V gives CDR1 SGHTA, CDR2 FQGNSA. During colonoscopy, one to two rectal pinch biopsies were collected. Sequencing input: gut tissue. This TCR was sampled from a boy younger than 18 with mild ulcerative colitis. V gene TRBV7-2 combines with J gene TRBJ1-4; D unresolved. The chain's CDR3 is CASSPGFNEKLFF. CDR3 DNA: TGTGCCAGCAGCCCGGGTTTCAATGAAAAACTGTTTTTT.